The source of this T cell receptor beta chain is a study of blood T cell repertoires in COVID-19. The protocol was immunoSEQ multiplex PCR, while the TCRdb copy is restricted to in-frame clones and leaves out a portion. The sample yields approximately 290,000 clones, about 80% seen once. CDR1 SGHRS and CDR2 YFSETQ come from the germline V gene. V lost 0 bases to trimming and J lost 8 bases; unmatched junction nucleotides: 7. The CDR3 spans 15 residues. Input material: peripheral blood. This chain uses TRBV5-1 with TRBJ1-2; 10 bases line up with TRBD1. This receptor was identified in a person aged 65 to 85 with COVID-19, enrolled during active disease. CDR3: CASSLEGTGVQGYTF. The DNA for the CDR3 is TGCGCCAGCAGCTTGGAAGGGACAGGGGTTCAGGGCTACACCTTC.